What follows is one T cell receptor beta chain and its context. This table comes from immunoSEQ multiplex PCR, and its TCRdb copy is limited to in-frame clones, with some not included. The sample consists of roughly 86,000 clones, roughly 93% of them appearing once. The germline V gene encodes CDR1 WSHSY and CDR2 SAAADI. Trimming pared 6 bases from V and 0 bases from J, leaving 9 bases between. The CDR3 length is 13 residues. The data were obtained in a study of control samples from healthy donors and cancer patients. The chain carries TRBV10-2 and TRBJ2-7; possible D gene TRBD1, 6 bases. The specimen sequenced was blood. This TCR derives from a woman in her thirties in good health. CDR3: CASSGTISYEQYF. For the CDR3, the DNA is TGCGCCAGCAGCGGGACAATCTCCTACGAGCAGTACTTC.